The rows below give T cell receptor beta chains drawn from one sample of a study of CD8 T cells in Susac syndrome. TCRdb analysed the immunoSEQ multiplex PCR reads with MiXCR anew, one entry per CDR3 protein. The data show around 110,000 distinct CDR3 sequences, with just over 95% seen just once and 0.12% to 0.15% held by the top ten. What was sequenced was CD4+ T cells from PBMCs. The receptors here all came from a human donor with Susac syndrome. The CDR3 runs from the conserved cysteine through the conserved F or W. A D gene is named only where the DNA matches it firmly. The size field is filled for only some rows; it gives once, few, many or a size class.

j_call,d_call,v_call,clone_size,cdr3_nt,cdr3_aa
TRBJ2-3,NA,TRBV11-2,NA,TGTGCCAGCAGCTTAGATGAGCGGACCAGCACAGATACGCAGTATTTT,CASSLDERTSTDTQYF
TRBJ2-5,NA,TRBV7-7,NA,TGTGCTAGCAGCTTAGACAACAGCTACCAAGAGACCCAGTACTTC,CASSLDNSYQETQYF
TRBJ2-3,TRBD2,TRBV10-3,NA,TGTGCCATCAGTGAGCCCGGGAGCGGGAGGGGAGATACGCAGTATTTT,CAISEPGSGRGDTQYF
TRBJ2-7,NA,TRBV2,NA,TGTGCCAGCGGCCGGGGGTCGCCTTACTACGAGCAGTACTTC,CASGRGSPYYEQYF
TRBJ2-7,TRBD1,TRBV30,NA,TGTGCCTGGAGTGGGCGGAGGGGACAGGGGGCGGGCGAGCAGTACTTC,CAWSGRRGQGAGEQYF
TRBJ2-1,NA,TRBV7-2,NA,TGTGCCAGCAGCTTAGGGGGGAGCTTCAATGAGCAGTTCTTC,CASSLGGSFNEQFF
TRBJ2-2,NA,TRBV3-1,NA,TGTGCCAGCAGCCAAGATGGAAGGGCGACCGGGGAGCTGTTTTTT,CASSQDGRATGELFF
TRBJ2-7,NA,TRBV28,NA,TGTGCCAGCACCGCGACTGTTAGCTCCTACGAGCAGTACTTC,CASTATVSSYEQYF
TRBJ2-7,NA,TRBV11-1,few,TGTGCCAGCAGCTTAGGACCGGGGTCCTACGAGCAGTACTTC,CASSLGPGSYEQYF
TRBJ1-2,NA,TRBV24-1,NA,TGTGCCACCAGTGATTTGGCGGGGCGCTATGGCTACACCTTC,CATSDLAGRYGYTF
TRBJ2-1,NA,TRBV29-1,NA,TGCAGCGTTACGGTCGGAACAGGGTTCGAATTC,CSVTVGTGFEF
TRBJ2-1,TRBD2,TRBV30,NA,TGTGCCTGGAGTCCCGGGACTAGCGGGAAACATGAGCAGTTCTTC,CAWSPGTSGKHEQFF
TRBJ2-1,NA,TRBV7-9,NA,TGTGCCAGCAGCATTAACAATGAGCAGTTCTTC,CASSINNEQFF
TRBJ2-1,NA,TRBV19,NA,TGTGCCAGTAGCTCAAAACGTCCTGGGCGGAGTCTTTTCGAGGAGCAGTTCTTC,CASSSKRPGRSLFEEQFF
TRBJ1-2,TRBD1,TRBV7-9,NA,TGTGCCAGCAGCTTAGAACAGGGGTATGGCTACACCTTC,CASSLEQGYGYTF
TRBJ2-2,TRBD1,TRBV30,NA,TGTGCCTTAGGACAGGGGTTCACCGGGGAGCTGTTTTTT,CALGQGFTGELFF
TRBJ2-7,TRBD1,TRBV5-1,NA,TGCGCCAGCAGCTCGGGACAGGGGCGGGAGCAGTACTTC,CASSSGQGREQYF
TRBJ2-1,NA,TRBV20-1,NA,TGCAGTGTACTGGCCTACAATGAGCAGTTCTTC,CSVLAYNEQFF
TRBJ2-1,TRBD2,TRBV24-1,NA,TGTGCCACCAGTGATTTTGGGGCGGGAGTCTACAATGAGCAGTTCTTC,CATSDFGAGVYNEQFF
TRBJ1-1,TRBD1,TRBV5-1,once,TGCGCCAGCGCAGACAGGGGGAAGACTGAAGCTTTCTTT,CASADRGKTEAFF
TRBJ2-6,NA,TRBV20-1,NA,TGCAGTGCTAGGGGCGGATCTGGGGCCAACGTCCTGACTTTC,CSARGGSGANVLTF
TRBJ2-1,TRBD2,TRBV4-3,NA,TGCGCCAGCAGCCAAGACCCTAGCGGGGTGAAAGGGGAGCAGTTCTTC,CASSQDPSGVKGEQFF
TRBJ2-3,NA,TRBV20-1,NA,TGCAGTGCCCCGCCAGCACACTCTGCCACAGATACGCAGTATTTT,CSAPPAHSATDTQYF
TRBJ2-7,NA,TRBV15,NA,TGTGCCACCAGCAGAAGCCCGGCGGGATATGGCTCCTACGAGCAGTACTTC,CATSRSPAGYGSYEQYF
TRBJ2-7,NA,TRBV5-1,NA,TGCGCCAGCAGCCCGGCGCTCCTTCCGGAGGGCTACGAGCAGTACTTC,CASSPALLPEGYEQYF